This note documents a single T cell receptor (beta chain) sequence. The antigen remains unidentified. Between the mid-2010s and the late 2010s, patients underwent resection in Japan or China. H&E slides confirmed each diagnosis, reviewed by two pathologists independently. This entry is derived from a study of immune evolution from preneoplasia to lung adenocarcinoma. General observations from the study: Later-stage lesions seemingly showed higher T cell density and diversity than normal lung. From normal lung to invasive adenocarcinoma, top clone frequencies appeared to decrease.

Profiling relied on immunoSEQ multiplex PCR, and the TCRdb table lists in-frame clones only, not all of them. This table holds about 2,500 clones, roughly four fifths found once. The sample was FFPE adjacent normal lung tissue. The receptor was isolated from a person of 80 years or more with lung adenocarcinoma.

The CDR3 coding sequence is TGTGCCAGCAGCCTCGGGGCGGCTCAGCCCCAGCATTTT. As protein: CASSLGAAQPQHF. The gene calls are TRBV7-6 and TRBJ1-5, with D perhaps TRBD1 (5 bases). From germline, CDR1 is SGHVS and CDR2 FNYEAQ. The ends were cut back, 5 bases at V and 6 bases at J, with 11 bases in the middle. The CDR3 sequence is 13 residues long.